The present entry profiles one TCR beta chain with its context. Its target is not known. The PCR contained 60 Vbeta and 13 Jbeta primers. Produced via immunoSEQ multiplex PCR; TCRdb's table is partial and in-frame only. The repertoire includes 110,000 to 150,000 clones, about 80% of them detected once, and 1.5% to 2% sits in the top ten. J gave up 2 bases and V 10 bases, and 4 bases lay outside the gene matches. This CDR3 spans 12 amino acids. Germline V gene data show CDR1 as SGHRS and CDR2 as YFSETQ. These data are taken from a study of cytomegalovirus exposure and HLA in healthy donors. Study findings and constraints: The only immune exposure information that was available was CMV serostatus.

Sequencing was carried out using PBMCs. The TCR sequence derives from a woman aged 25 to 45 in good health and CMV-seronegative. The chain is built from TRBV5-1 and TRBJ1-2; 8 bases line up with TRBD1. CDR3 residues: CASRQGNYGYTF. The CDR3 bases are TGCGCCTCCCGACAGGGGAACTATGGCTACACCTTC.